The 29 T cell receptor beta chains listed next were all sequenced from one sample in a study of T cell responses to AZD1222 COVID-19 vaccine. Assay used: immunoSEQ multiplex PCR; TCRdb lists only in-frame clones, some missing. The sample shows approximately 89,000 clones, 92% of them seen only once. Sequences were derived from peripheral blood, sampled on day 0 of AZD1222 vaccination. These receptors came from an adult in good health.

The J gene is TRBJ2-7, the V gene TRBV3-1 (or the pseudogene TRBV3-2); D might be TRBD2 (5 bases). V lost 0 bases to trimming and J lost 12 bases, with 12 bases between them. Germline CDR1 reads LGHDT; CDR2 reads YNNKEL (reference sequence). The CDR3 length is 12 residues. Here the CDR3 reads CASSQEGLARYF. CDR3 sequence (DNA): TGTGCCAGCAGCCAAGAGGGCCTAGCACGGTACTTC.

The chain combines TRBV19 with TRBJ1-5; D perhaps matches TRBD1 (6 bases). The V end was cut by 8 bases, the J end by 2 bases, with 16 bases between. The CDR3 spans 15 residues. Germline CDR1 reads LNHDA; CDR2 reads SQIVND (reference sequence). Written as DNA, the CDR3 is TGTGCCAGTGCCACGGGGGCGCGGGGCAATCAGCCCCAGCATTTT. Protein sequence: CASATGARGNQPQHF.

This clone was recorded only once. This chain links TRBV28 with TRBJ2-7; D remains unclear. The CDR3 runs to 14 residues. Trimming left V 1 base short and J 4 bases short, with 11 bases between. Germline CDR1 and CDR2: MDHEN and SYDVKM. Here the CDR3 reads CASSLLGNNYEQYF. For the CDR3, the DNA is TGTGCCAGCAGTTTATTAGGCAATAATTACGAGCAGTACTTC.

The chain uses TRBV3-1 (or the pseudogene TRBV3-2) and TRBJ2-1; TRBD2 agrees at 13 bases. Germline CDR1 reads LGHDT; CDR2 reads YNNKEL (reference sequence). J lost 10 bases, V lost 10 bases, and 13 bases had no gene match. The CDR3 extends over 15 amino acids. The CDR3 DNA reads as TGTGCCACCGAACGACTAGCGGGAGGACGAGTCGAGCAGTTCTTC. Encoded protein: CATERLAGGRVEQFF.

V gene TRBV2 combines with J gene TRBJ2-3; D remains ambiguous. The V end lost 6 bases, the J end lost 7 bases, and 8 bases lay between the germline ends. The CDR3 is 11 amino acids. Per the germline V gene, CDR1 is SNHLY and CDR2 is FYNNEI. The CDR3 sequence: CASRLVNTQYF. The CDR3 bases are TGTGCCAGCAGGTTGGTGAATACGCAGTATTTT.

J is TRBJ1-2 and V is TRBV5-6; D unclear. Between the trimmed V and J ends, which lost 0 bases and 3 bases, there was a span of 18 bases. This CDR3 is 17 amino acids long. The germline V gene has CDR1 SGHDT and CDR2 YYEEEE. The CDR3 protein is CASSLGLTTAGDYGYTF. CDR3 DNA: TGTGCCAGCAGCTTGGGTTTGACAACAGCCGGGGACTATGGCTACACCTTC.

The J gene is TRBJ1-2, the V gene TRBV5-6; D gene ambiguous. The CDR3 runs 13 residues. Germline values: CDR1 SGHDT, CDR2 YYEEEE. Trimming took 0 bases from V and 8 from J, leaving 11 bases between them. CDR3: CASSLVDGYGYTF. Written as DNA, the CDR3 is TGTGCCAGCAGCTTGGTTGATGGGTACGGCTACACCTTC.

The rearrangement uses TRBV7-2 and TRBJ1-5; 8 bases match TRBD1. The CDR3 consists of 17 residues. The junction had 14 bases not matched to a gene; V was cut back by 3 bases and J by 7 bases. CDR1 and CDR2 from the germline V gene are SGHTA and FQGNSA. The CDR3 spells CASSFIQRTGHQQPQHF. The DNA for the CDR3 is TGTGCCAGCAGCTTCATTCAGCGGACAGGGCATCAGCAGCCCCAGCATTTT.

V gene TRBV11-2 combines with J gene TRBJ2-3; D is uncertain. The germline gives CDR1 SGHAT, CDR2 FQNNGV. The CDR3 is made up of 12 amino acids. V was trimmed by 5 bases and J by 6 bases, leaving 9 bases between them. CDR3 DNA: TGTGCCAGCAGCCCAGGTCGTGATACGCAGTATTTT. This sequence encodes CASSPGRDTQYF.

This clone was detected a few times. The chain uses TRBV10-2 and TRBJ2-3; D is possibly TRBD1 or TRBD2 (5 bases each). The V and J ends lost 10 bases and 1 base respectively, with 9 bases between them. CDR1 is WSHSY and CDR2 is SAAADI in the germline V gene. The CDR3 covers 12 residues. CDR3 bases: TGCGCCACTAGAGGGGGCACAGATACGCAGTATTTT. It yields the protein CATRGGTDTQYF.

This CDR3 reads CASSGRGNTIYF. DNA of the CDR3: TGTGCCAGCAGCGGTCGTGGAAACACCATATATTTT. V gene TRBV9 combines with J gene TRBJ1-3; no firm D call. The V and J ends lost 3 bases and 3 bases respectively, with 4 bases between them. Germline CDR1 is SGDLS and CDR2 is YYNGEE. The CDR3 spans 12 residues.

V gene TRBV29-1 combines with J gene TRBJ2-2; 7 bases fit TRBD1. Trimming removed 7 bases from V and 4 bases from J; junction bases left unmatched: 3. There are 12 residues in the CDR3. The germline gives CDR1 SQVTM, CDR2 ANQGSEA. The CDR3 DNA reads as TGCAGCGCACAGGGGAGCACCGGGGAGCTGTTTTTT. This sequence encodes CSAQGSTGELFF.

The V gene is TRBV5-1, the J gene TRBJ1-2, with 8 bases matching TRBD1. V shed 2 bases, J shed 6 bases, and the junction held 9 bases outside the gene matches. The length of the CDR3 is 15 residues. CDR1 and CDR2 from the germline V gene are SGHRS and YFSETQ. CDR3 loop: CASSLGQGYLDGYTF. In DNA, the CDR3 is TGCGCCAGCAGCTTAGGACAGGGTTATTTGGATGGCTACACCTTC.

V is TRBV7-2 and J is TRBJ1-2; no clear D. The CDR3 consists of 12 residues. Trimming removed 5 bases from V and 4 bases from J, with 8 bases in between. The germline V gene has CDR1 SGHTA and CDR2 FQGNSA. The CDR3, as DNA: TGTGCCAGCAGCCCTTTCGTCTATGGCTACACCTTC. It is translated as CASSPFVYGYTF.

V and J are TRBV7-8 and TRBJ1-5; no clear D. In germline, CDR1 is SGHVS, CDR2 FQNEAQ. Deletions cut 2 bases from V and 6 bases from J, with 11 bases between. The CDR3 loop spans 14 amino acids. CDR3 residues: CASSLRADGQPQHF. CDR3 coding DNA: TGTGCCAGCAGCTTACGAGCGGACGGTCAGCCCCAGCATTTT.

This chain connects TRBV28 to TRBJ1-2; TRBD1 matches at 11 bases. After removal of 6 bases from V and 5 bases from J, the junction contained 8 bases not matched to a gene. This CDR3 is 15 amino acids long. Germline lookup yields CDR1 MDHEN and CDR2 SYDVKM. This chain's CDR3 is CASRVPGQGDYGYTF. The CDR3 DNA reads TGTGCCAGCAGAGTTCCGGGACAGGGGGATTATGGCTACACCTTC.

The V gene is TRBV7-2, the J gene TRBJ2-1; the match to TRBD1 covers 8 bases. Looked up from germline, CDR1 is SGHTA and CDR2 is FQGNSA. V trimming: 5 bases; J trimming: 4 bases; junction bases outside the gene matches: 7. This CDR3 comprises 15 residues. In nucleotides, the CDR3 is TGTGCCAGCAGCCCGACAGGGGCCTCTTACAATGAGCAGTTCTTC. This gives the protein CASSPTGASYNEQFF.

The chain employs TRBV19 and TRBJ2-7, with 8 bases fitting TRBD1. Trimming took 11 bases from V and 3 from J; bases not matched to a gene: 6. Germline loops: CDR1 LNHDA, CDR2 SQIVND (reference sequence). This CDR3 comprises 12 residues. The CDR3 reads CASKDRDYEQYF. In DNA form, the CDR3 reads TGTGCCTCAAAGGACAGGGACTACGAGCAGTACTTC. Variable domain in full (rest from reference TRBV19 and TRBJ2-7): DGGITQSPKYLFRKEGQNVTLSCEQNLNHDAMYWYRQDPGQGLRLIYYSQIVNDFQKGDIAEGYSVSREKKESFPLTVTSAQKNPTAFYLCASKDRDYEQYFGPGTRLTVT.

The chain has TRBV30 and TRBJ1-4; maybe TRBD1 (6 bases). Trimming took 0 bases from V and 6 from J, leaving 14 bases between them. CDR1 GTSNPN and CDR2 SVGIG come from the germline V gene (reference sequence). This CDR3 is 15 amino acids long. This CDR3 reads CAWSVDRTTDEKLFF. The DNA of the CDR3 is TGTGCCTGGAGTGTAGACAGGACGACGGATGAAAAACTGTTTTTT.

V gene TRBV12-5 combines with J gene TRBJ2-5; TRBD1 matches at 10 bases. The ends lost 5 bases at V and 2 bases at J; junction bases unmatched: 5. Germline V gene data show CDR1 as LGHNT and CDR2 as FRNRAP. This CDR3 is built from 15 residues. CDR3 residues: CASGAGTGDQETQYF. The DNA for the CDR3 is TGTGCTAGTGGTGCCGGGACAGGGGATCAAGAGACCCAGTACTTC.

The CDR3 sequence: CASSLGQGNEKLFF. The CDR3 DNA reads TGTGCCAGCAGTTTAGGGCAGGGCAATGAAAAACTGTTTTTT. This chain links TRBV28 with TRBJ1-4; tentative D call: TRBD1 (5 bases). This CDR3 has 14 amino acids. Germline V gives CDR1 MDHEN, CDR2 SYDVKM. Trimming cost V 2 bases and J 5 bases, with 9 bases left between them.

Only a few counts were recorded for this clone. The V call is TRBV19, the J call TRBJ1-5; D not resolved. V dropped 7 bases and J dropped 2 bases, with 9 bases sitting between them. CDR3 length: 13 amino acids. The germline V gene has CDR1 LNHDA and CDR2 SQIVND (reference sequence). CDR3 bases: TGTGCCAGTATGTTCGGCGGCAATCAGCCCCAGCATTTT. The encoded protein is CASMFGGNQPQHF.

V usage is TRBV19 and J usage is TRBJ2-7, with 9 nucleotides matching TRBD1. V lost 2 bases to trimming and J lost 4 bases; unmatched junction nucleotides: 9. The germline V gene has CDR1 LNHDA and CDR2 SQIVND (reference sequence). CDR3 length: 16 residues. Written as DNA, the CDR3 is TGTGCCAGTAGTATAAGCTCCGGGACAGGGCCATACGAGCAGTACTTC. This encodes CASSISSGTGPYEQYF.

CDR3 DNA: TGTGCCAGCAGCCCAGGCTCTACCGGCCGCCGGGAGAAAGAGACCCAGTACTTC. Encoded protein: CASSPGSTGRREKETQYF. The V call is TRBV6-2 or TRBV6-3, the J call TRBJ2-5; a weak D match, TRBD2 (6 bases). CDR3 length: 18 amino acids. V gave up 6 bases and J gave up 3 bases, with 26 bases separating them. The germline V gene has CDR1 MNHEY and CDR2 SVGEGT.

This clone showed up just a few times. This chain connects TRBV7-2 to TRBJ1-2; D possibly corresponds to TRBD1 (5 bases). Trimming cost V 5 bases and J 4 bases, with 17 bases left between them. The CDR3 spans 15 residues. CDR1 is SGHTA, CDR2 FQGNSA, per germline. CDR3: CASSIQFGGSYGYTF. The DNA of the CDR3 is TGTGCCAGCAGCATCCAATTCGGGGGTTCCTATGGCTACACCTTC. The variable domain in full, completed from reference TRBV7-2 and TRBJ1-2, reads GAGVSQSPSNKVTEKGKDVELRCDPISGHTALYWYRQSLGQGLEFLIYFQGNSAPDKSGLPSDRFSAERTGGSVSTLTIQRTQQEDSAVYLCASSIQFGGSYGYTFGSGTRLTVV.

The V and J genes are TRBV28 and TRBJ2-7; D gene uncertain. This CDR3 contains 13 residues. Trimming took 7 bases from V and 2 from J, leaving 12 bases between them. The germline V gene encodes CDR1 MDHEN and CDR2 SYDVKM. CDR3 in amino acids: CASIGDLTYEQYF. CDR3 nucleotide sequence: TGTGCCAGCATTGGAGACTTAACCTACGAGCAGTACTTC.

The CDR3 bases are TGTGCCAGCAGCTTAGAACTAGCGGGAGGAATTGAGCAGTTCTTC. Amino acid sequence: CASSLELAGGIEQFF. This chain connects TRBV7-2 to TRBJ2-1; 12 nucleotides match TRBD2. Germline CDR1 SGHTA, CDR2 FQGNSA. CDR3 length: 15 residues. With V trimmed by 1 base and J by 9 bases, 4 bases remained unmatched. The whole variable domain, filled in from reference TRBV7-2 and TRBJ2-1, reads GAGVSQSPSNKVTEKGKDVELRCDPISGHTALYWYRQSLGQGLEFLIYFQGNSAPDKSGLPSDRFSAERTGGSVSTLTIQRTQQEDSAVYLCASSLELAGGIEQFFGPGTRLTVL.

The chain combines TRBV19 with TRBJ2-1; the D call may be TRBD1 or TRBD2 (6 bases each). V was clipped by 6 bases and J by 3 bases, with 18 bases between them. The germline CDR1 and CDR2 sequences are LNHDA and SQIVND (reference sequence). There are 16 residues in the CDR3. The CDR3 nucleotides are TGTGCCAGTAGGGAGGGGGTTACGACAGTCTACAATGAGCAGTTCTTC. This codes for CASREGVTTVYNEQFF.

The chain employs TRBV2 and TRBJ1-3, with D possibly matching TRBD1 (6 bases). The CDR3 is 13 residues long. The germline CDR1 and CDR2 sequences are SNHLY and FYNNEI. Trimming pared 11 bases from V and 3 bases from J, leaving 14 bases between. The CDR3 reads CAGQNTNGNTIYF. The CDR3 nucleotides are TGTGCCGGACAGAATACGAATGGAAACACCATATATTTT.